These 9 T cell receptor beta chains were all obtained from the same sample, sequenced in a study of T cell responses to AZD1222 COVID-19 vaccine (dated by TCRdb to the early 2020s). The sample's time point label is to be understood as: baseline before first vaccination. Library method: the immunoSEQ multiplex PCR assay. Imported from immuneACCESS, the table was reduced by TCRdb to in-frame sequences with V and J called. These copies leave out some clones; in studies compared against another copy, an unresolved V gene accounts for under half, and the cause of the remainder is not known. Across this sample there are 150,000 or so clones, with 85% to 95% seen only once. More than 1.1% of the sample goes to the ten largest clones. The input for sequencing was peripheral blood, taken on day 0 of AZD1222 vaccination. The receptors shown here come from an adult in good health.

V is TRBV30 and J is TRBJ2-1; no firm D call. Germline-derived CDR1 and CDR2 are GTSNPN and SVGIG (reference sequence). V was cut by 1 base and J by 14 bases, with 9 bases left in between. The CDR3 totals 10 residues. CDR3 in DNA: TGTGCCTGGAGTGGAACTCCGGAGTTCTTC. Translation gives CAWSGTPEFF.

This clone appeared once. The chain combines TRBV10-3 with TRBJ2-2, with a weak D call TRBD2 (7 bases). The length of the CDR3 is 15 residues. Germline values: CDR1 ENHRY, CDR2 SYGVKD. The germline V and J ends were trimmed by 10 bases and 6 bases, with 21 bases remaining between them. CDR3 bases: TGTGCCAACTCGCCGGGGGGCGAGGGTTCCGGGGAGCTGTTTTTT. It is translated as CANSPGGEGSGELFF.

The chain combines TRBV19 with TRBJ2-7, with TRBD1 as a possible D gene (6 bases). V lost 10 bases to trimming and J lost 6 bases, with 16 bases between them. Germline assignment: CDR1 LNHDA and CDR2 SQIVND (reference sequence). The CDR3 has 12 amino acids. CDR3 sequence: CATQQGSGEQYF. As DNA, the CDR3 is TGTGCCACCCAACAGGGCTCGGGCGAGCAGTACTTC.

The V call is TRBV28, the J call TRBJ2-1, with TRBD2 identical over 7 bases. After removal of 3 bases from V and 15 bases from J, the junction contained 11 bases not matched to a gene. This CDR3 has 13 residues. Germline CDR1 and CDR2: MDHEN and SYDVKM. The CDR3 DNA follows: TGTGCCAGCAGTTTTGGTCTAGCGGCTCTGGGGTTCTTC. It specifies CASSFGLAALGFF.

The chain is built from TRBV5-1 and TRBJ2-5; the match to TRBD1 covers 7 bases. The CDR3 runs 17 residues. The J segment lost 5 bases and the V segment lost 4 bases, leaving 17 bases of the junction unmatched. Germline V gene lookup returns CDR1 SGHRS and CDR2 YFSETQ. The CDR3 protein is CASSPTGQVSKGETQYF. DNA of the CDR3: TGCGCCAGCAGCCCGACCGGACAGGTTTCAAAGGGGGAGACCCAGTACTTC.

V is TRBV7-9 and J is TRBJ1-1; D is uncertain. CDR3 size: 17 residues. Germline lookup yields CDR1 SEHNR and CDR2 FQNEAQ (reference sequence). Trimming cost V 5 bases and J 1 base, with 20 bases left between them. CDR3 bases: TGTGCCAGCAGCCTCCCGGGTCAAGGGCGGGGGAACACTGAAGCTTTCTTT. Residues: CASSLPGQGRGNTEAFF.

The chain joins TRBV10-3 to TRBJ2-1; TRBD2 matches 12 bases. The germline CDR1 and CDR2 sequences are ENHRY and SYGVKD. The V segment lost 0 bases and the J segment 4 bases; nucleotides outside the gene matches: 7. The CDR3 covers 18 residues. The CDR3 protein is CAISESKTSGSIYNEQFF. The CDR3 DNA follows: TGTGCCATCAGTGAGTCAAAGACTAGCGGGAGCATTTACAATGAGCAGTTCTTC.

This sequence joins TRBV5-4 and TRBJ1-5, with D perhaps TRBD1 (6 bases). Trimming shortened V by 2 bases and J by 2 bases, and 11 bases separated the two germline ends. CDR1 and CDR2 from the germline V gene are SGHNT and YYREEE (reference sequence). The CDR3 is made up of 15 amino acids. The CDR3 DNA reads TGTGCCAGCAGCTTTGGAGGGGGTGGCAATCAGCCCCAGCATTTT. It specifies CASSFGGGGNQPQHF. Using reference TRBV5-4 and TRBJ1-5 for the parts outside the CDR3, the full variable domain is ETGVTQSPTHLIKTRGQQVTLRCSSQSGHNTVSWYQQALGQGPQFIFQYYREEENGRGNFPPRFSGLQFPNYSSELNVNALELDDSALYLCASSFGGGGNQPQHFGDGTRLSIL.

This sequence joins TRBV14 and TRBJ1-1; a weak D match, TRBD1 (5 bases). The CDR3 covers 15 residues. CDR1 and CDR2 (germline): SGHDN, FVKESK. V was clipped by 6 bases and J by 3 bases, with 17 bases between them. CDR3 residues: CASRPGRGVDTEAFF. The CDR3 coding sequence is TGTGCCAGCAGGCCAGGGAGGGGCGTTGACACTGAAGCTTTCTTT.